This entry is about one TCR beta chain. The data stem from a study of cytomegalovirus exposure and HLA in healthy donors. PCR primers comprised 60 Vbeta and 13 Jbeta primers. TCRdb keeps only in-frame clones here, not all; method: immunoSEQ multiplex PCR. The sample lists some 120,000 clones, over 75% seen once, with 5.8% in the top ten. V dropped 0 bases and J dropped 8; count of bases not matched to a gene: 7. The length of the CDR3 is 16 residues. In germline, CDR1 is SGHRS, CDR2 YFSETQ. The sequence was obtained from a man aged 18-30 years in good health and CMV-seropositive. The rearrangement joins TRBV5-1 to TRBJ2-1, with 11 bases matching TRBD2. Input material: PBMCs. The CDR3: CASSLVSGRALDEQFF. Here the CDR3 DNA reads TGCGCCAGCAGCTTGGTTAGCGGGAGGGCCCTCGATGAGCAGTTCTTC. The entire variable domain, with the rest obtained from reference TRBV5-1 and TRBJ2-1, is as follows: KAGVTQTPRYLIKTRGQQVTLSCSPISGHRSVSWYQQTPGQGLQFLFEYFSETQRNKGNFPGRFSGRQFSNSRSEMNVSTLELGDSALYLCASSLVSGRALDEQFFGPGTRLTVL.